A single sample is the source of the 11 T cell receptor beta chains below, sequenced in a study of CD4 T cells in relation to SARS-CoV-2 and coronaviruses. The method was immunoSEQ multiplex PCR; TCRdb's version includes in-frame clones alone and lacks a portion of them. Of tens of thousands of clones listed, just over 85% are singletons. The unexposed donors gave CD4+ T cells in about 2011-2018, prior to COVID-19. The specimen was memory CD4+ T cells from PBMCs. The receptors come from a human donor in good health.

The genes are TRBV6-2 or TRBV6-3 and TRBJ2-1; the D is unclear. Trimming left V 6 bases short and J 0 bases short, with 12 bases between. CDR1 and CDR2 (germline): MNHEY, SVGEGT. This CDR3 comprises 15 residues. In DNA, the CDR3 is TGTGCCAGCAGCCAAGACCCCCCCTCCTACAATGAGCAGTTCTTC. It codes for CASSQDPPSYNEQFF.

V is TRBV12-3 or TRBV12-4 and J is TRBJ1-2, with no clear D. V gave up 3 bases and J gave up 1 base, with 3 bases separating them. The length of the CDR3 is 12 residues. The chain's CDR3 is CASSLFNYGYTF. The CDR3 DNA sequence: TGTGCCAGCAGTTTGTTTAACTATGGCTACACCTTC.

The chain couples TRBV5-1 to TRBJ2-3, with 9 bases lining up with TRBD2. The length of the CDR3 is 14 residues. V dropped 6 bases and J dropped 5; count of bases not matched to a gene: 7. Germline V gives CDR1 SGHRS, CDR2 YFSETQ. CDR3 DNA sequence: TGCGCCAGCACGGGCGGGAGGGCGAAAGATACGCAGTATTTT. As protein: CASTGGRAKDTQYF. The full variable domain, rest sourced from reference TRBV5-1 and TRBJ2-3, is KAGVTQTPRYLIKTRGQQVTLSCSPISGHRSVSWYQQTPGQGLQFLFEYFSETQRNKGNFPGRFSGRQFSNSRSEMNVSTLELGDSALYLCASTGGRAKDTQYFGPGTRLTVL.

The chain links TRBV6-4 to TRBJ2-5; D is possibly TRBD1 (6 bases). Trimming removed 5 bases from V and 1 base from J, with 14 bases in between. The length of the CDR3 is 15 residues. Germline V gene data show CDR1 as MRHNA and CDR2 as SNTAGT. The CDR3 loop is CASSQTRDTQETQYF. The CDR3, as DNA: TGTGCCAGCAGTCAAACGAGGGACACCCAAGAGACCCAGTACTTC.

The rearrangement joins TRBV10-1 to TRBJ2-1, with 11 positions matching TRBD2. Trimming at V came to 3 bases and at J to 2 bases, leaving 3 bases not matched to a gene. The CDR3 totals 16 residues. The germline gives CDR1 WNHNN, CDR2 SYGVQD (reference sequence). CDR3 amino acids: CASSDVGLAAYNEQFF. In DNA form, the CDR3 reads TGCGCCAGCAGTGATGTGGGACTAGCGGCCTACAATGAGCAGTTCTTC.

This CDR3 is CASSLDRTGHNEQFF. DNA for the CDR3: TGTGCCAGCAGCTTAGATCGAACGGGCCACAATGAGCAGTTCTTC. This chain links TRBV7-9 with TRBJ2-1; the D is unclear. Germline CDR1 and CDR2: SEHNR and FQNEAQ (reference sequence). Trimming took 1 base from V and 5 from J, leaving 12 bases between them. This CDR3 has 15 residues.

The gene calls are TRBV28 and TRBJ2-3; 9 bases map to TRBD1. The CDR3 totals 17 residues. The germline gives CDR1 MDHEN, CDR2 SYDVKM. The J segment lost 6 bases and the V segment lost 4 bases, leaving 14 bases of the junction unmatched. CDR3 nucleotide sequence: TGTGCCAGCAGTTCGCTGGGACAGGGTGAAATGAAGGATACGCAGTATTTT. This translates into CASSSLGQGEMKDTQYF.

CDR3 coding DNA: TGTGCCAGCAGTTTGGGGGGCAGGCCCTACGAGCAGTACTTC. Its translation: CASSLGGRPYEQYF. The rearrangement uses TRBV27 and TRBJ2-7; D may correspond to TRBD1 or TRBD2 (6 bases each). Trimming cost V 3 bases and J 2 bases, with 11 bases left between them. The CDR3 is made up of 14 amino acids. CDR1 and CDR2 from the germline V gene are MNHEY and SMNVEV (reference sequence).

This clone has more than one count but fewer than ten. The chain joins TRBV28 to TRBJ1-5; D not resolved. CDR3 length: 15 residues. Germline values: CDR1 MDHEN, CDR2 SYDVKM. The V end lost 7 bases, the J end lost 2 bases, and 15 bases lay between the germline ends. The CDR3, as DNA: TGTGCCAGCACCCAGGTTGGATTGGGCAATCAGCCCCAGCATTTT. It yields the protein CASTQVGLGNQPQHF.

The rearrangement links TRBV4-2 to TRBJ1-1; D might be TRBD1 (5 bases). The V end was cut by 6 bases, the J end by 8 bases, with 13 bases between. Per germline, CDR1 LGHNA and CDR2 YNFKEQ. The CDR3 length is 12 residues. CDR3 nucleotide sequence: TGTGCCAGCAGGGGGGAGAACGTGGAAGCTTTCTTT. It is translated as CASRGENVEAFF.

The CDR3 nucleotides are TGTGCCAGTAGTATAGAAGGGACTAGCGGGAGTACTGGTAGAATGAATGAGCAGTTCTTC. This translates into CASSIEGTSGSTGRMNEQFF. The genes are TRBV19 and TRBJ2-1; the match to TRBD2 covers 14 bases. CDR3 length equals 20 residues. J lost 7 bases, V lost 0 bases, and 14 bases had no gene match. From germline, CDR1 is LNHDA and CDR2 SQIVND (reference sequence).